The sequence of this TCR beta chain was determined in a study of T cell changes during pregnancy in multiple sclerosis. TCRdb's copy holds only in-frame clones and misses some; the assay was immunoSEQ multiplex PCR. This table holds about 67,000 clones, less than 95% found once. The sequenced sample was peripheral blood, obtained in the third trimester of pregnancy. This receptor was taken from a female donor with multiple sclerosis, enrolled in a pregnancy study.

The CDR3 spells CASTQTGFNEKLFF. The CDR3 DNA follows: TGTGCCAGTACCCAGACAGGGTTTAATGAAAAACTGTTTTTT. This rearrangement joins TRBV19 to TRBJ1-4; TRBD1 matches 7 bases. Germline V lookup: CDR1 LNHDA, CDR2 SQIVND (reference sequence). V shed 7 bases and J 4 bases; nucleotides not matched to a gene: 6. The CDR3 sequence is 14 residues long.